The rows below give T cell receptor beta chains drawn from one sample of a study of T cell repertoires in cytomegalovirus infection. MiXCR was run by TCRdb on the reads, yielding one entry per CDR3 protein. The data show over 150,000 distinct CDR3 sequences, about 18% seen once. Sequenced: CD8+ T cells from PBMCs. The receptors were gathered from a human donor in good health (CMV status not recorded). Some clones in this sample may be carry-over from other donors' samples. Each CDR3 is given with its conserved first and last residue. D genes are given only for firm matches. Only some rows state a clone size, as once, few, many or a class for expanded clones.

TRBJ1-2 - few TRBV5-8 TGTGCCAGCAGCGCCGACTATGGCTACACCTTC CASSADYGYTF
TRBJ2-7 - - TRBV6-2/TRBV6-3 TGTGCCAGCAGTTACTCCGCGGGTGGGGGCCTTCGCGAGCAGTACTTC CASSYSAGGGLREQYF
TRBJ2-7 TRBD1 - TRBV4-3 TGCGCCAGCAGCCCAGCAAGGACAGGCCGCAACGAGCAGTACTTC CASSPARTGRNEQYF
TRBJ1-3 - - TRBV20-1 TGCAGTGCCCAGACAGTAAACTCTGGAAACACCATATATTTT CSAQTVNSGNTIYF
TRBJ2-1 - few TRBV6-2/TRBV6-3 TGTGCCAGCAGTTACTCCCTGGATCAGTTCTTC CASSYSLDQFF
TRBJ2-7 TRBD2 many TRBV7-8 TGTGCCAGCAGCTCCTCTCGAGCGGGGGGGCCTTACGAGCAGTACTTC CASSSSRAGGPYEQYF
TRBJ2-7 - many TRBV7-2 TGTGCCAGCAGACGAGGGACTGCCTACGAGCAGTACTTC CASRRGTAYEQYF
TRBJ2-1 - - TRBV6-6 TGTGCCAGCAGTTACCGGGGTCGAACCTACAATGAGCAGTTCTTC CASSYRGRTYNEQFF
TRBJ2-5 TRBD1 - TRBV28 TGTGCCAGCAGTTTATCCCCGGGACAGGGCCTTGAGGAGACCCAGTACTTC CASSLSPGQGLEETQYF
TRBJ1-6 - - TRBV6-5 TGTGCCAGCAGTTACGGGACGGGTTCACCCCTCCACTTT CASSYGTGSPLHF